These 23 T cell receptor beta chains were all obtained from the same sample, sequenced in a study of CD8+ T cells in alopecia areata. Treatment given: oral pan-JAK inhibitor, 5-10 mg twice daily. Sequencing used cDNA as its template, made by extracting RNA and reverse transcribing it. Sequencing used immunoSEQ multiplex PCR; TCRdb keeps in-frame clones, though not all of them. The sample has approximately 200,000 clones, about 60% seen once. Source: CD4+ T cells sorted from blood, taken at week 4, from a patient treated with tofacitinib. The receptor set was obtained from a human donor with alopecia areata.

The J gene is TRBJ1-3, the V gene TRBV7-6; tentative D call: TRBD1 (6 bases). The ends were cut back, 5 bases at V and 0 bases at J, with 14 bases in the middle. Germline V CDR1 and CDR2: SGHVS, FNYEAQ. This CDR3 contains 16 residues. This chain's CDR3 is CASSTLTGSSGNTIYF. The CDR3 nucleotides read TGTGCCAGCAGCACTCTGACAGGAAGCTCTGGAAACACCATATATTTT.

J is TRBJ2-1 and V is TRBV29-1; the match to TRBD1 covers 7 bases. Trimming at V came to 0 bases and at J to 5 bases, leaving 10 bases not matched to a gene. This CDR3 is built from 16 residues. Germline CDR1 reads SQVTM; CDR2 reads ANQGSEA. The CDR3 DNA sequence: TGCAGCGTTGAAGATCGACAGGGCCCCTGGAACAATGAGCAGTTCTTC. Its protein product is CSVEDRQGPWNNEQFF.

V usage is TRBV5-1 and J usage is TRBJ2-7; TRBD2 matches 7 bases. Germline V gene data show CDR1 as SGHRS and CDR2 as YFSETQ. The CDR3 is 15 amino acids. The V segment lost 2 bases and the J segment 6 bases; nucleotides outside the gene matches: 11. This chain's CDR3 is CASSFGTTAAGEQYF. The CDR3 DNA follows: TGCGCCAGCAGCTTCGGGACTACAGCTGCCGGCGAGCAGTACTTC.

In DNA, the CDR3 is TGTGCCAGCAGTCCGCCGGGACTGGCTACCTCTGGGGCCAACGTCCTGACTTTC. This codes for CASSPPGLATSGANVLTF. This chain uses TRBV5-4 with TRBJ2-6, with a weak D call TRBD2 (6 bases). The CDR3 extends over 18 amino acids. Per germline, CDR1 SGHNT and CDR2 YYREEE (reference sequence). The V and J ends lost 5 bases and 0 bases respectively, with 18 bases between them.

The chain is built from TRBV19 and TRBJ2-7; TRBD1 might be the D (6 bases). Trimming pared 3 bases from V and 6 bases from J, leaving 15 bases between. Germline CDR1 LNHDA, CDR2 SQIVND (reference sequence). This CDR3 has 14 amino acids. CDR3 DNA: TGTGCCAGTAGTATCCGGGACAACCTCGGCGAGCAGTACTTC. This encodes CASSIRDNLGEQYF.

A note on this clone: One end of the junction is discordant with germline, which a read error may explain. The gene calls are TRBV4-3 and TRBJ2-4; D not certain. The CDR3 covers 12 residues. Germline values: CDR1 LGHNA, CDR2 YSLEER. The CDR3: CASSHKLSSRPF. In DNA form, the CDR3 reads TGCGCCAGCAGCCATAAACTGAGTAGTCGCCCCTTC.

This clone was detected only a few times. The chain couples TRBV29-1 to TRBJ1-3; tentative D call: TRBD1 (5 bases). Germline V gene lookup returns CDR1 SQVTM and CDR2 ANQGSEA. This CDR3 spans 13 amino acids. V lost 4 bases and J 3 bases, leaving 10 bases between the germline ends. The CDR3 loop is CSVGGGGGNTIYF. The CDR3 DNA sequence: TGCAGCGTTGGTGGGGGAGGTGGAAACACCATATATTTT. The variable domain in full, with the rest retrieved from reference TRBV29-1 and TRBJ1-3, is SAVISQKPSRDICQRGTSLTIQCQVDSQVTMMFWYRQQPGQSLTLIATANQGSEATYESGFVIDKFPISRPNLTFSTLTVSNMSPEDSSIYLCSVGGGGGNTIYFGEGSWLTVV.

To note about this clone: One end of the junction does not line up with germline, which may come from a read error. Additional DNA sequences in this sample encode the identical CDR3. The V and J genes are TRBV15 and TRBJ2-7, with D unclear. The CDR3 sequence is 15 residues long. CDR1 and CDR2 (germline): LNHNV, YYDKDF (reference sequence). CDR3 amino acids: CATSRDTRSSYEQYF. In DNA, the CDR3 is TGTGCCACCAGCAGAGACACCCGGAGCTCCTATGAGCAGTACTTC.

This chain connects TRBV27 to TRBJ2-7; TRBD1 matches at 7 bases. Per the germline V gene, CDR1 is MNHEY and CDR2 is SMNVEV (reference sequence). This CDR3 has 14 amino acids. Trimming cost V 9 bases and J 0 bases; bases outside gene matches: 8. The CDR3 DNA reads TGTGCCAGACGAAGACAGGGACACTCCTACGAGCAGTACTTC. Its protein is CARRRQGHSYEQYF.

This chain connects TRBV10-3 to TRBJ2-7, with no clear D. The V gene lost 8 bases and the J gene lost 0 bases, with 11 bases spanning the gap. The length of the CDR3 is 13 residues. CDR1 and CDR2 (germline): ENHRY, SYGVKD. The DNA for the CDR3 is TGTGCCATCTCGGGCCCGAGCTCCTACGAGCAGTACTTC. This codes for CAISGPSSYEQYF.

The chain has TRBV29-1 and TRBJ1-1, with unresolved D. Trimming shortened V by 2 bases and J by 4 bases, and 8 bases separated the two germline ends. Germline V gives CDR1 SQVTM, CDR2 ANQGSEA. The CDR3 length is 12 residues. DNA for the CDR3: TGCAGCGTTGAAAGAGGGAGCACTGAAGCTTTCTTT. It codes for CSVERGSTEAFF.

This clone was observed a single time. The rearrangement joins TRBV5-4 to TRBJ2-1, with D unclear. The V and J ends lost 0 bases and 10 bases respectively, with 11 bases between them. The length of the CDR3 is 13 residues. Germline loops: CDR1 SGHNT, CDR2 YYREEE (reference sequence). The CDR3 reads CASSLVSVREQFF. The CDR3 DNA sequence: TGTGCCAGCAGCTTGGTCTCGGTTAGGGAGCAGTTCTTC.

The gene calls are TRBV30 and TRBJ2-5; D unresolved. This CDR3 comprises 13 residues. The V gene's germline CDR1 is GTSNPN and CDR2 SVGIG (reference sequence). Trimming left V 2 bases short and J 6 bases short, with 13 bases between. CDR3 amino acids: CAWSFVRVQTQYF. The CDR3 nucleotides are TGTGCCTGGAGTTTCGTTAGGGTCCAGACCCAGTACTTC.

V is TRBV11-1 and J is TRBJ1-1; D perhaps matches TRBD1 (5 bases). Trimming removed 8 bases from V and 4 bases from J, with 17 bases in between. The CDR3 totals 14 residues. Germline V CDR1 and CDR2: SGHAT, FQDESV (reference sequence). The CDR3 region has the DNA TGTGCCAGCTCGGTCGGGGGGGGAGGCACTGAAGCTTTCTTT. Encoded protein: CASSVGGGGTEAFF.

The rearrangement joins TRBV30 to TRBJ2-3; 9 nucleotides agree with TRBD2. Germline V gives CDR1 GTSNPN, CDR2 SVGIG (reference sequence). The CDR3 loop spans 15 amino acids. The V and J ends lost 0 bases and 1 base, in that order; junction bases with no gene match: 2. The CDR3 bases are TGTGCCTGGAGTGTCCTAGCGGGACGCACAGATACGCAGTATTTT. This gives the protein CAWSVLAGRTDTQYF.

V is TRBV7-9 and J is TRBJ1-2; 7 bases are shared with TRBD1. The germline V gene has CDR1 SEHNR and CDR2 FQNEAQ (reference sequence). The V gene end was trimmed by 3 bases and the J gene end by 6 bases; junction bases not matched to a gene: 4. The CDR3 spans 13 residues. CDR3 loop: CASSFTGENGYTF. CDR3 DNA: TGTGCCAGCAGCTTTACAGGGGAAAATGGCTACACCTTC. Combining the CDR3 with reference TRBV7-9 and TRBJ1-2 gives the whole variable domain DTGVSQNPRHKITKRGQNVTFRCDPISEHNRLYWYRQTLGQGPEFLTYFQNEAQLEKSRLLSDRFSAERPKGSFSTLEIQRTEQGDSAMYLCASSFTGENGYTFGSGTRLTVV.

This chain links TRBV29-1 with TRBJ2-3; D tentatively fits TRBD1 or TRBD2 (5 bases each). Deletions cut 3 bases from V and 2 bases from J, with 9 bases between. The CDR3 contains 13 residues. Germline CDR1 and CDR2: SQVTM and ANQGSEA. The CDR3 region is CSVERGPTDTQYF. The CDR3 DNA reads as TGCAGCGTTGAGAGGGGACCCACAGATACGCAGTATTTT.

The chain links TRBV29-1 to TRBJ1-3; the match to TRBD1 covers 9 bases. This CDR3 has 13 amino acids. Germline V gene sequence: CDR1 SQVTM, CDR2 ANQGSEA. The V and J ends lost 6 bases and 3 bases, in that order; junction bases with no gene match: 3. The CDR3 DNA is TGCAGCGTGGGACAGGGTGATGGAAACACCATATATTTT. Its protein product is CSVGQGDGNTIYF.

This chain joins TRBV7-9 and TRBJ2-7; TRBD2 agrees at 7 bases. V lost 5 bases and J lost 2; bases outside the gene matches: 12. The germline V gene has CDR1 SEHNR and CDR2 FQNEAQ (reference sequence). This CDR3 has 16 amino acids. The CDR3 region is CASSPLPSGTTYEQYF. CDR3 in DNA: TGTGCCAGCAGCCCGTTACCAAGCGGGACTACCTACGAGCAGTACTTC.

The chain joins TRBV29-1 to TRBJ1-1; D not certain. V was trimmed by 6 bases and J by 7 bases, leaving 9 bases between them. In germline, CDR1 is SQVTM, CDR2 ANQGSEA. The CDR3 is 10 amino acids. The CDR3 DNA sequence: TGCAGCGTACACGTTCATGAAGCTTTCTTT. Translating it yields CSVHVHEAFF.

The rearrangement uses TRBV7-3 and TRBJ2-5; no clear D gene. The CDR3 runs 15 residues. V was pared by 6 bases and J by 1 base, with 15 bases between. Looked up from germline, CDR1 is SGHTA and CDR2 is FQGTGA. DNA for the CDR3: TGTGCCAGCAGTGCCCGTGCCCAAGGCCAAGAGACCCAGTACTTC. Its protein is CASSARAQGQETQYF.

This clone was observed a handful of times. As DNA, the CDR3 is TGCGCCAGCAGCCCCGGACTAGCGGGAAACAATGAGCAGTTCTTC. It yields the protein CASSPGLAGNNEQFF. This chain links TRBV5-1 with TRBJ2-1; 12 positions match TRBD2. V lost 4 bases, J lost 5 bases, and 4 bases stayed unmatched. CDR3 size: 15 residues. CDR1 is SGHRS, CDR2 YFSETQ, per germline.

The CDR3 DNA sequence: TGTGCCTGGAGTGTATATGAGCAGTTCTTC. As protein: CAWSVYEQFF. The chain recombines TRBV30 with TRBJ2-1; the D is unclear. Per the germline V gene, CDR1 is GTSNPN and CDR2 is SVGIG (reference sequence). V was clipped by 0 bases and J by 8 bases, with 2 bases between them. The CDR3 length is 10 residues.